This T cell receptor (beta chain) was captured by sequencing in a study of shared clonotypes between healthy human individuals. Profiled with immunoSEQ multiplex PCR; TCRdb holds only in-frame clones, not every one. Counted here are some 470,000 clones, over 60% occurring once; the ten biggest clones make up roughly 13%. This CDR3 region has 16 residues. V lost 0 bases and J lost 5; bases outside the gene matches: 7. CDR1 and CDR2 from the germline V gene are SGHRS and YFSETQ. This clonotype was obtained from a woman aged 40 to 50 in good health. Some clones in this sample may be carry-over from other donors' samples. The V call is TRBV5-1, the J call TRBJ2-3, with 9 bases aligning to TRBD2. Source material: PBMCs. The CDR3 protein is CASSLGVAGEIDTQYF. In DNA form, the CDR3 reads TGCGCCAGCAGCTTGGGAGTAGCGGGAGAAATAGATACGCAGTATTTT.